This note documents a single TCR beta chain sequence. Its antigen specificity is not known. No base quality values were provided; no much bigger clone lies one nucleotide off. The treatment or condition label, read with the paper, signifies: around 19 received Ad26.COV2.S at low or high dose, single or two shots; several received placebo; per-sample allocation not given. Repertoires of vaccine and placebo recipients were sequenced from samples collected on day 63 after the first injection. Between 29 July and 7 August 2020, Cohort 1b enrolled approximately 26 adults aged 18-55 years at one site in Boston, USA. Ad26.COV2.S consisted of a replication-incompetent adenovirus type 26 vector by which a prefusion-stabilized SARS-CoV-2 spike protein from the original Wuhan strain was expressed. The data derive from a study of Ad26.COV2.S vaccination and SARS-CoV-2 variants (dated by TCRdb to the early 2020s). Notes on the research overall: Vaccine-arm donors were drawn from COV1001, a multicentre, randomized, double-blind, placebo-controlled phase I-IIa trial of Ad26.COV2.S in healthy adults. TCRbeta repertoire sequencing was used to assess the specificity and breadth of SARS-CoV-2-reactive T cell receptors after Ad26.COV2.S vaccination. A total of some 30 samples were included in the TCR-sequenced set, comprising around 19 Ad26.COV2.S vaccine recipients, 5 placebo recipients and 8 SARS-CoV-2 convalescent individuals. Blinding of investigators to trial group allocation was maintained during experiments and outcome assessment. Ad26.COV2.S was administered intramuscularly at a dose of 5x10^10 or 1x10^11 viral particles, either as one shot or as two shots given 56 days apart. Trial participants were randomized into five groups of five, in which low-dose or high-dose Ad26.COV2.S was given once or twice, or placebo was given on both occasions. Paper-wide results and their limitations: Substantial breadth of spike-specific CD8+ and CD4+ T cell responses was reported after vaccination. Compared with placebo recipients, Ad26.COV2.S recipients showed higher spike-specific TCR breadth (P = 0.0014). The authors noted that total T cell responses may have been underestimated by the TCR breadth and depth analyses. Vaccine and placebo recipients had comparable non-spike TCR breadth, which fits with the vaccine containing only spike. The study was not powered to compare responses between vaccine doses or regimens.

V is pared back by 3 bases and J by 6 bases, with 16 bases lying between the germline termini. The CDR3 covers 15 residues, taking in both the cysteine and the phenylalanine. The CDR3 DNA has 45 bases and is translated from base 1. CDR1 SGHTA and CDR2 FQGTGA are derived from the germline V gene. The immunoSEQ Assay was the method used to sequence TCRbeta CDR3 regions. After extraction, genomic DNA underwent amplification by bias-controlled multiplex PCR, followed by high-throughput sequencing. On the authors' methods: To quantify the absolute abundance of every unique TCRbeta CDR3 region, sequences were collapsed and filtered. T cell fraction was estimated by normalizing TCRbeta template counts to usable DNA, with usable DNA measured through amplification of reference genes found in all nucleated cells. Repertoire TCRs were annotated as SARS-CoV-2-specific by exact matching of V gene, CDR3 amino acid sequence and J gene to a known reactive TCR set. The reference SARS-CoV-2 TCR set was obtained from MIRA and was filtered for enrichment in COVID-19-positive ImmuneCODE repertoires, whereby public or cross-reactive TCRs were removed. Based on the MIRA antigens, annotated TCRs were further analysed at the level of specific ORF or position within ORF. Depth was the summed frequency of annotated unique rearrangements, while breadth was defined as annotated unique rearrangements over total unique productive rearrangements. Two-sided Wilcoxon rank-sum tests were applied when comparing TCR breadth between groups. What TCRdb holds here is the immuneACCESS table cut down to in-frame rearrangements. Part of the clones is not present; checked against another copy, under half of the missing clones reflect an unresolved V gene, and the others are unexplained. The D gene and trimming were derived from the DNA, and the V and J assignments and clone size from that table. This sample has over 400,000 clones in its table, and nearly 90% of those were observed once. The biggest ten clones account for 2% to 3% of the sample.

The source material was peripheral blood, sampled in a trial of Ad26.COV2.S vaccine versus placebo. The V and J segments used are TRBV7-3 and TRBJ2-3; the D gene may be TRBD1 or TRBD2, since each aligns over 5 bases. This TCR was sampled from a person between 18 and 60 years old who received the Ad26.COV2.S COVID-19 vaccine or a placebo. Read as DNA, the sequence is TGTGCCAGCAGCTTGAGGGGACCACAAACTGATACGCAGTATTTT. Its protein product is CASSLRGPQTDTQYF.